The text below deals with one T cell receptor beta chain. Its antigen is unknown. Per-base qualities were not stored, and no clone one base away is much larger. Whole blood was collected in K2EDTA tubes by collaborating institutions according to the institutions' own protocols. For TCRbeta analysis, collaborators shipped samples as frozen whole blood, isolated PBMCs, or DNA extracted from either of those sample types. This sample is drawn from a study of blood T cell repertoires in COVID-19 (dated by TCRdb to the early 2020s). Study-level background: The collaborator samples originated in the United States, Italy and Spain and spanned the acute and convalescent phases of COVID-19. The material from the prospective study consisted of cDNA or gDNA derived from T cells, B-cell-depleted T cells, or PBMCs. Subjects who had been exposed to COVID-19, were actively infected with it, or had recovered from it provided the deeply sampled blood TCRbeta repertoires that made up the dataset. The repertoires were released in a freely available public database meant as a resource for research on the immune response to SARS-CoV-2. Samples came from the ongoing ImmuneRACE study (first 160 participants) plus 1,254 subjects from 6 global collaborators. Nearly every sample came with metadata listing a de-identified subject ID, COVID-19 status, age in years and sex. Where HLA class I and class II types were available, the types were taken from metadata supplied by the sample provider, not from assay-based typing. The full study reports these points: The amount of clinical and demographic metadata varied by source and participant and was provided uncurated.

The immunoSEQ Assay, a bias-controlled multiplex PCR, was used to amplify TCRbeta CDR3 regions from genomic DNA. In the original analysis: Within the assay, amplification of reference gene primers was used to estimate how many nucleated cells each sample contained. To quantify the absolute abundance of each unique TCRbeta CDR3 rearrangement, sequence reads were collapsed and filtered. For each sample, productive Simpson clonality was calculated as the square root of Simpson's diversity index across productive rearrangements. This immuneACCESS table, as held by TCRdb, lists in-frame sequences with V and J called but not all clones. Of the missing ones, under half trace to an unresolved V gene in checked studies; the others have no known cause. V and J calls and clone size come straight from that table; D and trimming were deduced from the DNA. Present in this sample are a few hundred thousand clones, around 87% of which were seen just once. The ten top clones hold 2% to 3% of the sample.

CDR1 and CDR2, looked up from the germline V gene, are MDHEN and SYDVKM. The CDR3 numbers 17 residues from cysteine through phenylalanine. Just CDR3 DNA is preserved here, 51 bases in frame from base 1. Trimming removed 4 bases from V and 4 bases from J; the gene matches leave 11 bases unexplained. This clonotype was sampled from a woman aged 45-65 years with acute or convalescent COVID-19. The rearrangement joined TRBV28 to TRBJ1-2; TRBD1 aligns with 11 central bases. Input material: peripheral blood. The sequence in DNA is TGTGCCAGCAGTTCGCTCCGGGACAGGGGGAAGACCTATGGCTACACCTTC. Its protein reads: CASSSLRDRGKTYGYTF.